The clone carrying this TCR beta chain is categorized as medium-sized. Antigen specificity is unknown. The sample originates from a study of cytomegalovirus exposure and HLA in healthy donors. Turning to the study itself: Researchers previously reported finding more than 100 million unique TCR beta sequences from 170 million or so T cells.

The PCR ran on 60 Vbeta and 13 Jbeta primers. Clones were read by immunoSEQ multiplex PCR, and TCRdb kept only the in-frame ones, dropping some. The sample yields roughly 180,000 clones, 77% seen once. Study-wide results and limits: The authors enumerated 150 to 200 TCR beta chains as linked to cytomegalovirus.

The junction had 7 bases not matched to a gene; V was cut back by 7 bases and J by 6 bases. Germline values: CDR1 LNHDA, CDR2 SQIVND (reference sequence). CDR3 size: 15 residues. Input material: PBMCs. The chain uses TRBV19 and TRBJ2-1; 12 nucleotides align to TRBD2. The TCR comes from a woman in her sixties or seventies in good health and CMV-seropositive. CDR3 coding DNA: TGTGCCAGTAAACTGACTAGCGGGAGTTTCAATGAGCAGTTCTTC. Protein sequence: CASKLTSGSFNEQFF.